A selection of T cell receptor beta chains follows, all from one sample in a study of response to subunit inactivated influenza vaccine. TCRdb independently ran MiXCR on the RT-PCR reads; one entry per CDR3 protein. Of 500,000 to 600,000 distinct CDR3 sequences detected, less than 10% appear once; the ten largest clones hold over 10%. Sequencing was performed on PBMCs from blood, taken less than 30 months after vaccination. Every receptor here comes from a man between 50 and 75 years old who received an inactivated influenza vaccine. CDR3s include the opening cysteine and the closing phenylalanine or tryptophan. The D gene is left open where the match is weak. Where a row states a size, it is once, few, many or the class of an expanded clone; other rows omit it.

j_gene: TRBJ2-7; abundance: few; d_gene: TRBD1; v_gene: TRBV12-3/TRBV12-4; CDR3nt: TGTGCCAGCAGATATACGACAGGGACCGAGCAGTACTTC; CDR3aa: CASRYTTGTEQYF
j_gene: TRBJ2-7; abundance: once; d_gene: .; v_gene: TRBV4-3; CDR3nt: TGCGCCAGCAGCCCCGGGTTAGCGGATTCCTACGAGCAGTACTTC; CDR3aa: CASSPGLADSYEQYF
j_gene: TRBJ1-2; abundance: few; d_gene: .; v_gene: TRBV5-1; CDR3nt: TGCGCCAGCAGACAAACGACAGGCCCATCTAACTATGGCTACACCTTC; CDR3aa: CASRQTTGPSNYGYTF
j_gene: TRBJ1-1; abundance: few; d_gene: .; v_gene: TRBV29-1; CDR3nt: TGCAGCGTTGCTTTCAAAACTGAAGCTTTCTTT; CDR3aa: CSVAFKTEAFF
j_gene: TRBJ2-5; abundance: few; d_gene: .; v_gene: TRBV19; CDR3nt: TGTGCCAGTAGTCCCGGTGTTTTCGAGACCCAGTACTTC; CDR3aa: CASSPGVFETQYF
j_gene: TRBJ1-5; abundance: many; d_gene: .; v_gene: TRBV20-1; CDR3nt: TGCAGTGCTAGGGACATCTATAGCAATCAGCCCCAGCATTTT; CDR3aa: CSARDIYSNQPQHF
j_gene: TRBJ2-7; abundance: many; d_gene: TRBD2; v_gene: TRBV7-2; CDR3nt: TGTGCCAGCAGCTTAGGGGTAGCGGGAATCTACGAGCAGTACTTC; CDR3aa: CASSLGVAGIYEQYF
j_gene: TRBJ2-1; abundance: many; d_gene: TRBD2; v_gene: TRBV11-2; CDR3nt: TGTGCCAGCAGCCCGAGCGGGAGGGCCGGCAATGAGCAGTTCTTC; CDR3aa: CASSPSGRAGNEQFF
j_gene: TRBJ2-3; abundance: few; d_gene: .; v_gene: TRBV7-9; CDR3nt: TGTGCCAGCAGCTTCCTAGGACAGCACCTGGGAACAGATACGCAGTATTTT; CDR3aa: CASSFLGQHLGTDTQYF
j_gene: TRBJ1-4; abundance: many; d_gene: .; v_gene: TRBV10-3; CDR3nt: TGTGCCATCAGGGGTGGGACTAATGAAAAACTGTTTTTT; CDR3aa: CAIRGGTNEKLFF
j_gene: TRBJ2-5; abundance: few; d_gene: TRBD2; v_gene: TRBV3-1; CDR3nt: TGTGCCAGCAGCCAAGCTAGCGGGGCCCAAGAGACCCAGTACTTC; CDR3aa: CASSQASGAQETQYF
j_gene: TRBJ2-2; abundance: many; d_gene: TRBD2; v_gene: TRBV5-1; CDR3nt: TGCGCCAGCAGTCCCGCGGGGGCGAACACCGGGGAGCTGTTTTTT; CDR3aa: CASSPAGANTGELFF
j_gene: TRBJ2-1; abundance: many; d_gene: .; v_gene: TRBV12-3/TRBV12-4; CDR3nt: TGTGCCAGCAGGCCAGGGTCTGAGAGTAATGAGCAGTTCTTC; CDR3aa: CASRPGSESNEQFF
j_gene: TRBJ2-6; abundance: few; d_gene: .; v_gene: TRBV20-1; CDR3nt: TGCAGTGCCTCTCAGGGACATTCTGGGGCGGGGGCCAACGTCCTGACTTTC; CDR3aa: CSASQGHSGAGANVLTF
j_gene: TRBJ2-7; abundance: few; d_gene: .; v_gene: TRBV4-3; CDR3nt: TGCGCCAGCAGCCAGGGGCGGGGGCCGTCTTACGAGCAGTACTTC; CDR3aa: CASSQGRGPSYEQYF
j_gene: TRBJ2-7; abundance: .; d_gene: .; v_gene: TRBV7-9; CDR3nt: TGTGCCAGCAGCCAGTCCGGAGGGGGCGGAGAGCAGTACTTC; CDR3aa: CASSQSGGGGEQYF
j_gene: TRBJ2-7; abundance: many; d_gene: .; v_gene: TRBV20-1; CDR3nt: TGCAGTGCTACTGTCCCAATCCCCGATTACGAGCAGTACTTC; CDR3aa: CSATVPIPDYEQYF
j_gene: TRBJ2-3; abundance: many; d_gene: .; v_gene: TRBV20-1; CDR3nt: TGCAGTGCTAGTAGGTCAGATACGCAGTATTTT; CDR3aa: CSASRSDTQYF
j_gene: TRBJ2-3; abundance: few; d_gene: TRBD2; v_gene: TRBV7-2; CDR3nt: TGTGCCAGCAGCTCGGCGGGAGGACCAGATACGCAGTATTTT; CDR3aa: CASSSAGGPDTQYF
j_gene: TRBJ2-1; abundance: .; d_gene: TRBD2; v_gene: TRBV20-1; CDR3nt: TGCAGTGCCCCCCCAGGGGTAGCGGGAGGCAATGAGCAGTTCTTC; CDR3aa: CSAPPGVAGGNEQFF
j_gene: TRBJ2-5; abundance: many; d_gene: .; v_gene: TRBV5-5; CDR3nt: TGTGCCAGCAGCTTGGTCCGGGGCCAAGAGACCCAGTACTTC; CDR3aa: CASSLVRGQETQYF
j_gene: TRBJ1-1; abundance: many; d_gene: .; v_gene: TRBV7-9; CDR3nt: TGTGCCAGCAGCATTTCAAGACTTGGGACTGAAGCTTTCTTT; CDR3aa: CASSISRLGTEAFF
j_gene: TRBJ2-3; abundance: many; d_gene: TRBD2; v_gene: TRBV4-1; CDR3nt: TGCGCCAGCAGCCAAGATCTGAGCGGGGGTTCCGGAGATACGCAGTATTTT; CDR3aa: CASSQDLSGGSGDTQYF
j_gene: TRBJ2-4; abundance: few; d_gene: TRBD1; v_gene: TRBV12-3/TRBV12-4; CDR3nt: TGTGCCAGCAGTTTACACCCTCCGGGACAGAAGATCAAAAACATTCAGTACTTC; CDR3aa: CASSLHPPGQKIKNIQYF
j_gene: TRBJ2-5; abundance: few; d_gene: .; v_gene: TRBV12-3/TRBV12-4; CDR3nt: TGTGCCAGCAGTTTCGATATCCGAGAGACCCAGTACTTC; CDR3aa: CASSFDIRETQYF
j_gene: TRBJ2-2; abundance: .; d_gene: .; v_gene: TRBV4-1; CDR3nt: TGCGCCAGCAGCCAAGTGACGGCCGGGGCTGGGGAGCTGTTTTTT; CDR3aa: CASSQVTAGAGELFF
j_gene: TRBJ1-2; abundance: few; d_gene: .; v_gene: TRBV7-2; CDR3nt: TGTGCCAGCAGCCTTGATACCGAGGGCTATGGCTACACCTTC; CDR3aa: CASSLDTEGYGYTF
j_gene: TRBJ2-1; abundance: few; d_gene: TRBD2; v_gene: TRBV20-1; CDR3nt: TGCAGTGCTAGCGGGAGGGCCGGGTCCTACAATGAGCAGTTCTTC; CDR3aa: CSASGRAGSYNEQFF
j_gene: TRBJ2-3; abundance: many; d_gene: TRBD2; v_gene: TRBV2; CDR3nt: TGTGCCAGCAGTGAAGCCTTGGAGCGGGGACATTTT; CDR3aa: CASSEALERGHF
j_gene: TRBJ1-4; abundance: few; d_gene: .; v_gene: TRBV3-1; CDR3nt: TGTGCCAGCAGCCAGGGTTTTGAAAAACTGTTTTTT; CDR3aa: CASSQGFEKLFF
j_gene: TRBJ1-2; abundance: few; d_gene: TRBD1; v_gene: TRBV6-1; CDR3nt: TGTGCCAGCAGTGTTGACAGGGAAATGTCGGGCTACACCTTC; CDR3aa: CASSVDREMSGYTF
j_gene: TRBJ2-5; abundance: many; d_gene: TRBD1; v_gene: TRBV5-1; CDR3nt: TGCGCCAGCAGCGTGTGGACAGGGTCGGAACAAGAGACCCAGTACTTC; CDR3aa: CASSVWTGSEQETQYF
j_gene: TRBJ1-2; abundance: .; d_gene: TRBD1; v_gene: TRBV3-1; CDR3nt: TGTGCCAGCAGCGAGGACAGGGGATTTTACACCTTC; CDR3aa: CASSEDRGFYTF
j_gene: TRBJ1-2; abundance: .; d_gene: .; v_gene: TRBV20-1; CDR3nt: TGCAGTGCTAGAGATCTGAATTTCTATGGCTACACCTTC; CDR3aa: CSARDLNFYGYTF
j_gene: TRBJ2-7; abundance: many; d_gene: .; v_gene: TRBV6-2/TRBV6-3; CDR3nt: TGTGCCAGCACCCAGGACGGAGCGAGACCCTACGAGCAGTACTTC; CDR3aa: CASTQDGARPYEQYF
j_gene: TRBJ1-1; abundance: many; d_gene: TRBD1; v_gene: TRBV5-4; CDR3nt: TGTGCCAGCAGCTTGCCACAGGGGGGAACTGAAGCTTTCTTT; CDR3aa: CASSLPQGGTEAFF
j_gene: TRBJ2-1; abundance: many; d_gene: TRBD2; v_gene: TRBV4-3; CDR3nt: TGCGCCAGCAGCCGAGATCGACTAGCGGGGGGGCTTCAGTTCTTC; CDR3aa: CASSRDRLAGGLQFF
j_gene: TRBJ2-7; abundance: few; d_gene: .; v_gene: TRBV19; CDR3nt: TGTGCCAGTAGTATGTCGGCAGTCCCGTCCTACGAGCAGTACTTC; CDR3aa: CASSMSAVPSYEQYF
j_gene: TRBJ2-3; abundance: few; d_gene: TRBD1; v_gene: TRBV20-1; CDR3nt: TGCAGTGCCTCGACAGGGCTCCTCACAGATACGCAGTATTTT; CDR3aa: CSASTGLLTDTQYF
j_gene: TRBJ2-7; abundance: once; d_gene: .; v_gene: TRBV4-3; CDR3nt: TGCGCCAGCAGCCAGATCGGGGGTGACGAGCAGTACTTC; CDR3aa: CASSQIGGDEQYF
j_gene: TRBJ1-1; abundance: .; d_gene: .; v_gene: TRBV7-2; CDR3nt: TGTGCCAGCAGCTTTGGGGGGATGAACACTGAAGCTTTCTTT; CDR3aa: CASSFGGMNTEAFF
j_gene: TRBJ1-6; abundance: few; d_gene: TRBD1; v_gene: TRBV27; CDR3nt: TGTGCCAGCAGAACCACAGGGGTGGGTAATTCACCCCTCCACTTT; CDR3aa: CASRTTGVGNSPLHF
j_gene: TRBJ1-4; abundance: few; d_gene: .; v_gene: TRBV4-3; CDR3nt: TGCGCCAGCAGCCAAGGTCAAGGGGGGCGAGGTGAAAAACTGTTTTTT; CDR3aa: CASSQGQGGRGEKLFF
j_gene: TRBJ2-6; abundance: few; d_gene: TRBD1; v_gene: TRBV11-1; CDR3nt: TGTGCCAGCAGCTCACCGGGACAGGGAAGGTCTGGGGCCAACGTCCTGACTTTC; CDR3aa: CASSSPGQGRSGANVLTF
j_gene: TRBJ2-1; abundance: .; d_gene: TRBD1; v_gene: TRBV7-2; CDR3nt: TGTGCCAGCAGCTACGACAGGGGTGTCTGGAATGAGCAGTTCTTC; CDR3aa: CASSYDRGVWNEQFF
j_gene: TRBJ1-1; abundance: .; d_gene: .; v_gene: TRBV15; CDR3nt: TGTGCCACCAGCACGGGGTACACTGAAGCTTTCTTT; CDR3aa: CATSTGYTEAFF
j_gene: TRBJ2-4; abundance: .; d_gene: .; v_gene: TRBV5-6; CDR3nt: TGTGCCAGCAGCTTCCTCTTCGCAGACGTCAATACTTTAGCCAAAAACATTCAGTACTTC; CDR3aa: CASSFLFADVNTLAKNIQYF
j_gene: TRBJ1-1; abundance: few; d_gene: .; v_gene: TRBV5-6; CDR3nt: TGTGCCAGCAGCTTGTGGGGGGTGGTCTTGAACACTGAAGCTTTCTTT; CDR3aa: CASSLWGVVLNTEAFF
j_gene: TRBJ2-7; abundance: many; d_gene: .; v_gene: TRBV29-1; CDR3nt: TGCAGCGTCACCCCGCAGGGTAGGTCCTACGAGCAGTACTTC; CDR3aa: CSVTPQGRSYEQYF
j_gene: TRBJ1-2; abundance: .; d_gene: .; v_gene: TRBV10-3; CDR3nt: TGTGCCATCAGTGACGTGGGAAATGGCTACACCTTC; CDR3aa: CAISDVGNGYTF
j_gene: TRBJ2-1; abundance: .; d_gene: TRBD1; v_gene: TRBV5-6; CDR3nt: TGTGCCAGCAGCCTGGGACAGTTACGAGGGAGCTCCTACAATGAGCAGTTCTTC; CDR3aa: CASSLGQLRGSSYNEQFF
j_gene: TRBJ2-3; abundance: many; d_gene: TRBD2; v_gene: TRBV20-1; CDR3nt: TGCAGTGCTAGTCTGGCGGGAGTGTACACAGATACGCAGTATTTT; CDR3aa: CSASLAGVYTDTQYF
j_gene: TRBJ1-2; abundance: few; d_gene: .; v_gene: TRBV20-1; CDR3nt: TGCAGTGCCGCCAGCAACTATGGCTACACCTTC; CDR3aa: CSAASNYGYTF
j_gene: TRBJ2-1; abundance: .; d_gene: .; v_gene: TRBV29-1; CDR3nt: TGCAGCGTTGACCCTAGCGTGGGCAATGAGCAGTTCTTC; CDR3aa: CSVDPSVGNEQFF
j_gene: TRBJ2-1; abundance: .; d_gene: .; v_gene: TRBV14; CDR3nt: TGTGCCAGCAGCCAGCGCGGGACATACGACAATGAGCAGTTCTTC; CDR3aa: CASSQRGTYDNEQFF
j_gene: TRBJ2-4; abundance: many; d_gene: .; v_gene: TRBV10-3; CDR3nt: TGTGCCATCAGTGAGTCGGTAGGGGGTATTAACATTCAGTACTTC; CDR3aa: CAISESVGGINIQYF